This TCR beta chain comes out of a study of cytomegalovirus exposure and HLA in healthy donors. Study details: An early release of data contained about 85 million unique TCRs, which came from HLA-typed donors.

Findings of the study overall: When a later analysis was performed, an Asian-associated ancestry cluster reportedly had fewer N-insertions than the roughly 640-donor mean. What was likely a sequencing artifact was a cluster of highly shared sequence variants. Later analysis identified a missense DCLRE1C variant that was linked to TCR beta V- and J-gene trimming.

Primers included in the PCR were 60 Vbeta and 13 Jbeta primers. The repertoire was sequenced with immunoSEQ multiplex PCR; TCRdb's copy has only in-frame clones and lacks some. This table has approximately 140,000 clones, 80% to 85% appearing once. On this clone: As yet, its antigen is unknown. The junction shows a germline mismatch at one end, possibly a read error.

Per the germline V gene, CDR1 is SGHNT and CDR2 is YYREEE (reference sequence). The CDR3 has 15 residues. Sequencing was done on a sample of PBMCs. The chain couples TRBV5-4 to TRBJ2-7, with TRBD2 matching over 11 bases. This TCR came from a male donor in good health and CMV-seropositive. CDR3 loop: CASSRSSGGIYERYF. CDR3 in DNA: TGTGCCAGCAGCAGATCTAGCGGGGGGATCTACGAGCGGTACTTC.